One sample yielded the 3 T cell receptor beta chains listed below, sequenced in a study of cytomegalovirus exposure and HLA in healthy donors. This PCR relied on a set of 60 Vbeta primers and 13 Jbeta primers. Sequencing was performed with immunoSEQ multiplex PCR; in TCRdb, only in-frame clones are kept and a portion is missing. The sample yields 80,000 to 100,000 clones, under 85% seen once. The sample was PBMCs. These receptors originate from a man between 18 and 35 years old in good health and CMV-seropositive.

This chain uses TRBV6-1 with TRBJ2-7, with 7 bases that match TRBD1. Germline assignment: CDR1 MNHNS and CDR2 SASEGT. V trimming: 6 bases; J trimming: 3 bases; junction bases outside the gene matches: 5. This CDR3 region has 13 residues. Here the CDR3 DNA reads TGTGCCAGCAGGACAGGGCAGCTCTACGAGCAGTACTTC. Translating gives CASRTGQLYEQYF.

This clone was detected a few times. The chain links TRBV7-6 to TRBJ2-1, with 7 bases lining up with TRBD2. CDR1 is SGHVS, CDR2 FNYEAQ, per germline. Trimming cost V 5 bases and J 7 bases; bases outside gene matches: 11. The length of the CDR3 is 15 residues. This chain's CDR3 is CASSKGSGGINEQFF. In DNA, the CDR3 is TGTGCCAGCAGCAAAGGGTCGGGGGGAATTAATGAGCAGTTCTTC.

The chain employs TRBV19 and TRBJ2-7, with 12 bases aligning to TRBD1. This CDR3 is 15 amino acids long. V dropped 7 bases and J dropped 0; count of bases not matched to a gene: 4. The germline CDR1 and CDR2 sequences are LNHDA and SQIVND (reference sequence). This CDR3 is CASTLGQGASYEQYF. The DNA for the CDR3 is TGTGCCAGTACCCTGGGACAGGGGGCCTCCTACGAGCAGTACTTC.